This T cell receptor beta chain was observed in a study of CXCR3-negative and CXCR3-positive naive CD8 T cells. Study at large: Sequencing yielded about 150 million TRB reads, roughly 1.5 +/- 0.3 million per library.

The CD45RO-CCR7+CD27+CD95- phenotype denoted naive CD8+ T cells. To note about this clonotype: As yet, its antigen is unknown.

Germline loops: CDR1 DFQATT, CDR2 SNEGSKA (reference sequence). This CDR3 contains 12 residues. Study findings and constraints: CXCR3-negative naive cells had less hydrophobic TRB CDR3s than did CXCR3-positive naive cells. Whereas both naive subsets had comparably high diversity, memory CD8+ cells had much lower diversity.

Through 5' RACE with UMI labels, the TRB cDNA libraries were prepared. No DNA is given; TCRdb re-called the 5' RACE reads and lists each CDR3 protein once. The table for this sample gives 130,000 or so distinct CDR3 sequences. This sequence originates from a human donor in good health. Some clones in this sample may be carry-over from other donors' samples. Source material: naive CXCR3- CD8+ T cells from blood. The subset was: CD45RO-CCR7+CD27+CD95- naive CD8+ T cells lacking CXCR3 (TNR3-). The chain uses TRBV20-1 and TRBJ2-1; TCRdb outputs TRBD2, but without DNA this stays unchecked. CDR3 sequence reads: CSARDVGPEQFF.